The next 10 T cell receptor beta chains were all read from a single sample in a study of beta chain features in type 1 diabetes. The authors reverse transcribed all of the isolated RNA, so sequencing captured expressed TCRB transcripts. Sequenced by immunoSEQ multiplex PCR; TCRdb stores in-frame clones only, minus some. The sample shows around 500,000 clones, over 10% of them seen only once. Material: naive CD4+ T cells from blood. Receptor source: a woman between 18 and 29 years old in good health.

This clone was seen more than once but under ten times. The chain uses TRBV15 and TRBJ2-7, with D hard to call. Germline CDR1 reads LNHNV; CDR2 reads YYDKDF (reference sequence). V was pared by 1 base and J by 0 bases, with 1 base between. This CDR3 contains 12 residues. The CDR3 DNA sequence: TGTGCCACCAGCAGAGCCTCCTACGAGCAGTACTTC. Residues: CATSRASYEQYF. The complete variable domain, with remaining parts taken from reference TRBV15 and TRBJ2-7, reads DAMVIQNPRYQVTQFGKPVTLSCSQTLNHNVMYWYQQKSSQAPKLLFHYYDKDFNNEADTPDNFQSRRPNTSFCFLDIRSPGLGDTAMYLCATSRASYEQYFGPGTRLTVT.

CDR3 nucleotides: TGCAGCGTCGACTCAGGAATCCAAGAGACCCAGTACTTC. Residues: CSVDSGIQETQYF. This chain connects TRBV29-1 to TRBJ2-5; D is uncertain. CDR3 length equals 13 residues. Trimming took 6 bases from V and 1 from J, leaving 12 bases between them. Germline loops: CDR1 SQVTM, CDR2 ANQGSEA.

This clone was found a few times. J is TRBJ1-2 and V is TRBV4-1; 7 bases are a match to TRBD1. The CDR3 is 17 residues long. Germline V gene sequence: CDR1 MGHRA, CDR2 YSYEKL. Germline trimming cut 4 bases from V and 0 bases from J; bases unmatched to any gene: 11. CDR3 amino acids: CASSPPGQRTANYGYTF. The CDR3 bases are TGCGCCAGCAGCCCCCCGGGACAGAGGACGGCTAACTATGGCTACACCTTC.

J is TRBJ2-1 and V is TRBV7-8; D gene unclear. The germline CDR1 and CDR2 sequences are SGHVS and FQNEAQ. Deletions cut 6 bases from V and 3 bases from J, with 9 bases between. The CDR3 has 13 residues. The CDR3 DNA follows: TGTGCCAGCAGGAGAGGAAACTACAATGAGCAGTTCTTC. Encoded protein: CASRRGNYNEQFF.

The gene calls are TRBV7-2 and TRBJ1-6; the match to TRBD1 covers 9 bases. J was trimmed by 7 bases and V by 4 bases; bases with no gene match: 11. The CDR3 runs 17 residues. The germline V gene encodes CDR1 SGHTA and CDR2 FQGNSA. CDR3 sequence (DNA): TGTGCCAGCAGCTCGGGACAGGGCATTTGGAGGAATTCACCCCTCCACTTT. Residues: CASSSGQGIWRNSPLHF.

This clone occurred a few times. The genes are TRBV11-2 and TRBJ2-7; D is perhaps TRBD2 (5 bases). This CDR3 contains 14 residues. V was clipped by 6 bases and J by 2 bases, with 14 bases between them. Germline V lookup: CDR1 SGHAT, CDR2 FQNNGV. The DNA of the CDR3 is TGTGCCAGCAGGTCCATGGGAGACACCTACGAGCAGTACTTC. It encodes CASRSMGDTYEQYF.

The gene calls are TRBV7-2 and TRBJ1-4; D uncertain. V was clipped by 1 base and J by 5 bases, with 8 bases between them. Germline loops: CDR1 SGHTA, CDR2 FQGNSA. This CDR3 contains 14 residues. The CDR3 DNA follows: TGTGCCAGCAGCTTAGGAAGGGAGAATGAAAAACTGTTTTTT. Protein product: CASSLGRENEKLFF.

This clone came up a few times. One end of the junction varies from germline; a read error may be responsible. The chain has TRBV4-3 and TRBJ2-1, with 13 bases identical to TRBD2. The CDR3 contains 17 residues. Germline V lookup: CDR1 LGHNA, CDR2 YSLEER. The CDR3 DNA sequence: TGCGCCAGCAGCGAAGAGCTAGGACTAGCGGGAGATGATGAGCAGTTCTTC. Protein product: CASSEELGLAGDDEQFF.

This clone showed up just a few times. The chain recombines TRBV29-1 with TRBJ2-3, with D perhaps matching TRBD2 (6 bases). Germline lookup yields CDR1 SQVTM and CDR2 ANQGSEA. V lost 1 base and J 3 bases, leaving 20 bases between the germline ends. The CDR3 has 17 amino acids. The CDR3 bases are TGCAGCGTTGAAGCCTGGGGGGTTCGCGGTACTACAGATACGCAGTATTTT. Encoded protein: CSVEAWGVRGTTDTQYF.

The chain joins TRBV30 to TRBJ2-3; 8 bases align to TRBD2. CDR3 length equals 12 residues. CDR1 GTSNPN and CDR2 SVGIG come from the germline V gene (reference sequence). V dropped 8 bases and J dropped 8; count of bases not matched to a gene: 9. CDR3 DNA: TGTGCCGGGACACCGGGAGGGGGTACGCAGTATTTT. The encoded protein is CAGTPGGGTQYF.